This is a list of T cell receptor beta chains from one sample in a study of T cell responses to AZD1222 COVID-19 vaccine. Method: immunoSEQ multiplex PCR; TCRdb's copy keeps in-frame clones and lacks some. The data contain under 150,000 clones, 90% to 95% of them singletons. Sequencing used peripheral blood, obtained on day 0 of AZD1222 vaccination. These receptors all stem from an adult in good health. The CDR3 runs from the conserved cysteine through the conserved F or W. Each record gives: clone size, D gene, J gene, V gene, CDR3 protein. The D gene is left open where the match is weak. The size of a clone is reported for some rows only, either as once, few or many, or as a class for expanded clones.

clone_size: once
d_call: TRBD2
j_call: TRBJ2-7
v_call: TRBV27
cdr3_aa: CASTLGLADYEQYF

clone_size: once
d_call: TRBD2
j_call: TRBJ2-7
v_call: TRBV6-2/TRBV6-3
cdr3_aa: CASSYGLAASYEQYF

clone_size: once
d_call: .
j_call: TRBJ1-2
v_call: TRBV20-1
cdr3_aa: CSASKGGSPYGYTF

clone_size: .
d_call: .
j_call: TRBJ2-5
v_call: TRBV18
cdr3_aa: CASSPLRQNQETQYF

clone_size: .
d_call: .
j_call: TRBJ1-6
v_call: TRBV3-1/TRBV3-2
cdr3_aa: CASSQVSGLGRINSPLHF

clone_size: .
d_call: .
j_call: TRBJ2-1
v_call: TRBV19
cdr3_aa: CASSILARLGNNEQFF

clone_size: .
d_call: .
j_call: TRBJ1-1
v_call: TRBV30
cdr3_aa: CAWRGGPILSVIAFF

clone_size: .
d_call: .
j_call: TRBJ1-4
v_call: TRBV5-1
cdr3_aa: CASSGTTGIGEKLFF

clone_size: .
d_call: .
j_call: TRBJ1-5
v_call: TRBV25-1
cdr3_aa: CASSDGGRINQPQHF

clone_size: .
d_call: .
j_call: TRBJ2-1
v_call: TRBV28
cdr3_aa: CASSVTGTSFF

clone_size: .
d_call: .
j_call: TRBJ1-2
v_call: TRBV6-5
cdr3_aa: CASSPKTGINYGYTF

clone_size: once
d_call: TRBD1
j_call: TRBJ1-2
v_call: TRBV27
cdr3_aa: CASSFSTGGYYGYTF

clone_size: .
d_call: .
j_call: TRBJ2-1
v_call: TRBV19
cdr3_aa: CASTDYGGGIKNEQFF

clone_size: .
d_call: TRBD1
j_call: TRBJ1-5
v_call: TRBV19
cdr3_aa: CASSTDAGQGKGHQPQHF

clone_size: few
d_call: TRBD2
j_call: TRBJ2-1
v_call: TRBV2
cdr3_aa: CASYWLAGFLSSYNEQFF

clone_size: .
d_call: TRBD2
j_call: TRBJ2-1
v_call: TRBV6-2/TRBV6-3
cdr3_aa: CASSYPSSGTFYNEQFF

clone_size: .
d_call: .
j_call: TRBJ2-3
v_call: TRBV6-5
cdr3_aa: CASSYPDASVTDTQYF

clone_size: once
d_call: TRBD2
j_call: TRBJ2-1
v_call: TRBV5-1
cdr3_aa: CASSSQAGGLYNEQFF

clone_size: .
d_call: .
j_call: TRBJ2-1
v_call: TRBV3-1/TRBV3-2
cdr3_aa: CASSQLAINEQFF

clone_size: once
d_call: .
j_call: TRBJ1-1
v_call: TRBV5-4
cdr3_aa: CASSQKRNTEAFF

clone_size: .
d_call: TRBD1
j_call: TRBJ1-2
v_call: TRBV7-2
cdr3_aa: CASSLDRVNYGYTF

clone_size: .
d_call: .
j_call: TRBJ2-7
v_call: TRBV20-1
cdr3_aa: CSASVTRMMPYEQYF

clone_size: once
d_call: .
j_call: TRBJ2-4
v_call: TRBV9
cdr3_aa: CASSVDPLGIQYF

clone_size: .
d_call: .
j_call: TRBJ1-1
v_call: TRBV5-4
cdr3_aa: CASSLGRADTEAFF

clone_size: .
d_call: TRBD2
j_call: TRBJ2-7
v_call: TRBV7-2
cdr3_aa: CASRITAGSYEQYF

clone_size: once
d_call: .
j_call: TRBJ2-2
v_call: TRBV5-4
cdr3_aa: CASSSRRGSNTGELFF

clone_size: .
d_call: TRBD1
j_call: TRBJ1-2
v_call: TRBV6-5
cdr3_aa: CASSFRDRFDYGYTF

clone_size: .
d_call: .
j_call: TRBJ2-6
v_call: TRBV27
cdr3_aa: CASSKEVRSSGANVLTF

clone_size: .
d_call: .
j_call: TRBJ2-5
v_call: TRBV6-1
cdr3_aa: CASSESRPSGTQYF

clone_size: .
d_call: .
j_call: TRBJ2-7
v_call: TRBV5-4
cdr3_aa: CASSAGLSYEQYF

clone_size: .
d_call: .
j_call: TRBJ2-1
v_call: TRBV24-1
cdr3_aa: CATSDPIKTNEQFF

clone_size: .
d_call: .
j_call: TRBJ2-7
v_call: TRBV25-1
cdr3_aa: CASRMGSSEQYF